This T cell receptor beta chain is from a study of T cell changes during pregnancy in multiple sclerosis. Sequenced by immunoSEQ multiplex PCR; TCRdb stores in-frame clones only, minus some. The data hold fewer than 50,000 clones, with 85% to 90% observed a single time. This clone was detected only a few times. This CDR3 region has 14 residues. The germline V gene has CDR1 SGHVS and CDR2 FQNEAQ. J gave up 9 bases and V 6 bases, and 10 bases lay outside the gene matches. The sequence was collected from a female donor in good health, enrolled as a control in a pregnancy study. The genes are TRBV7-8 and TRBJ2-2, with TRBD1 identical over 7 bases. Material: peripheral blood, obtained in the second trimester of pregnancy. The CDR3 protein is CASRLRGGNWELFF. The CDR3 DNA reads TGTGCCAGCAGACTCAGAGGGGGCAACTGGGAGCTGTTTTTT.